This TCR beta chain was identified during a study of early T cells in non-severe SARS-CoV-2 infection. V lost 4 bases, J lost 8 bases, and 18 bases lay in between. CDR3 length: 16 residues. Germline CDR1 reads ENHRY; CDR2 reads SYGVKD. TCRdb reprocessed the 5' RACE reads via MiXCR and lists one record per CDR3 protein. The sample records tens of thousands of distinct CDR3 sequences, under 15% being singletons. The sequence came from an adult who was a healthcare worker with PCR-confirmed SARS-CoV-2 infection or an uninfected control (not recorded which). Source material: whole blood. The chain recombines TRBV10-3 with TRBJ1-6; a possible D gene is TRBD1 (6 bases). The CDR3 loop reads CAISGSVGGRDSPLHF. DNA for the CDR3: TGTGCCATCAGTGGTAGTGTCGGGGGGCGCGATTCACCCCTCCACTTT.